Below, 3 T cell receptor beta chains from the same sample are listed, as sequenced in a study of human T cells and chemical hapten exposure. TCRdb ran MiXCR on the RACE reads and lists one entry per CDR3 protein. Among some 190,000 distinct CDR3 sequences listed, 20% to 25% were seen once. As for time point: patch test 1, 2 weeks after DPC sensitization. Treatment: therapeutic diphenylcyclopropenone sensitization with weekly scalp DPC. The source was whole blood, collected in connection with sensitization to the hapten diphenylcyclopropenone (DPC). The receptors here all came from a woman between 45 and 65 years old with alopecia areata. Some clones in this sample may be carry-over from other donors' samples.

This clonotype was detected a few times. The chain joins TRBV29-1 to TRBJ2-3; 9 bases line up with TRBD2. The J segment lost 10 bases and the V segment lost 3 bases, leaving 11 bases of the junction unmatched. This CDR3 has 14 amino acids. The germline gives CDR1 SQVTM, CDR2 ANQGSEA. The CDR3 coding sequence is TGCAGCGTTGAGGCAATAGCGGGAGCGGGCCCGCAGTATTTT. It specifies CSVEAIAGAGPQYF.

The sample holds a few counts of this clonotype. This rearrangement joins TRBV18 to TRBJ2-7, with TRBD2 matching 13 bases. The J segment lost 3 bases and the V segment lost 3 bases, leaving 5 bases of the junction unmatched. CDR3 length: 16 residues. Germline assignment: CDR1 KGHSH and CDR2 LQKENI. In DNA, the CDR3 is TGTGCCAGCTCACCCGTGACTAGCGGGGGGAACTACGAGCAGTACTTC. It specifies CASSPVTSGGNYEQYF.

This clonotype was picked up a small number of times. V gene TRBV5-5 combines with J gene TRBJ1-1, with a weak D call TRBD1 (5 bases). Germline V gene lookup returns CDR1 SGHKS and CDR2 YYEKEE (reference sequence). There are 13 residues in the CDR3. The ends were cut back, 0 bases at V and 7 bases at J, with 10 bases in the middle. DNA of the CDR3: TGTGCCAGCAGCTTGGGAGGGGAGGGTGAAGCTTTCTTT. Protein sequence: CASSLGGEGEAFF.